This T cell receptor beta chain was profiled in a study of CD8 T cells in ankylosing spondylitis. Of note for this clonotype: Its antigen is undetermined.

The V and J ends lost 6 bases and 0 bases respectively, with 19 bases between them. Germline assignment: CDR1 SGHKS and CDR2 YYEKEE (reference sequence). The CDR3 is 17 residues long. TCRdb called the 5' RACE reads again in MiXCR, with one record for every CDR3 protein. The data hold roughly 350,000 distinct CDR3 sequences, with 6.5% to 10% observed a single time. Study-level points and caveats: Disease-linked clones, CD8+, were relatively rare in peripheral blood. For ankylosing spondylitis blood, a TCR beta motif of seven to nine highly homologous variants appeared characteristic.

Input material: blood, either unsorted or a sorted T cell fraction (not recorded which). The chain recombines TRBV5-5 with TRBJ2-1; the D call may be TRBD1 or TRBD2 (5 bases each). This TCR was sampled from a male donor with ankylosing spondylitis. CDR3 region: CASTTGAERSSYNEQFF. The DNA for the CDR3 is TGTGCCAGCACCACCGGGGCGGAACGGAGCTCCTACAATGAGCAGTTCTTC.